The 19 T cell receptor beta chains in this list originate from one sample, sequenced in a study of cytomegalovirus exposure and HLA in healthy donors. The PCR used 60 Vbeta and 13 Jbeta primers. The repertoire was sequenced with immunoSEQ multiplex PCR; TCRdb's copy has only in-frame clones and lacks some. The data contain some 190,000 clones, 83% of them singletons. The specimen sequenced was PBMCs. The origin of the receptors is a man aged 35-49 years in good health and CMV-seropositive.

This clone has only a few counts. The chain is built from TRBV6-5 and TRBJ1-2; no clear D gene. Deletions cut 6 bases from V and 4 bases from J, with 15 bases between. Germline V lookup: CDR1 MNHEY, CDR2 SVGAGI. This CDR3 is built from 14 residues. The CDR3 reads CASSTERAGYGYTF. The CDR3 nucleotides are TGTGCCAGCAGCACCGAGAGGGCAGGCTATGGCTACACCTTC.

This rearrangement joins TRBV5-1 to TRBJ2-1; 13 nucleotides match TRBD2. The CDR3 covers 15 residues. V shed 4 bases and J 7 bases; nucleotides not matched to a gene: 5. Germline CDR1 is SGHRS and CDR2 is YFSETQ. Here the CDR3 reads CASSHGLAGDNEQFF. In DNA, the CDR3 is TGCGCCAGCAGCCACGGACTAGCGGGAGATAATGAGCAGTTCTTC. Complete variable domain (other parts from reference TRBV5-1 and TRBJ2-1): KAGVTQTPRYLIKTRGQQVTLSCSPISGHRSVSWYQQTPGQGLQFLFEYFSETQRNKGNFPGRFSGRQFSNSRSEMNVSTLELGDSALYLCASSHGLAGDNEQFFGPGTRLTVL.

The chain combines TRBV18 with TRBJ1-3, with 7 bases aligning to TRBD1. V lost 3 bases to trimming and J lost 0 bases; unmatched junction nucleotides: 2. CDR1 and CDR2 from the germline V gene are KGHSH and LQKENI. The CDR3 extends over 15 amino acids. The CDR3 sequence is CASSPDRASGNTIYF. DNA of the CDR3: TGTGCCAGCTCACCCGACAGGGCCTCTGGAAACACCATATATTTT.

The chain is built from TRBV19 and TRBJ1-1; 8 bases map to TRBD1. From germline, CDR1 is LNHDA and CDR2 SQIVND (reference sequence). V gave up 2 bases and J gave up 1 base; unmatched junction bases: 3. This CDR3 comprises 15 residues. CDR3 amino acids: CASSIQGAKNTEAFF. The DNA for the CDR3 is TGTGCCAGTAGTATACAGGGGGCGAAGAACACTGAAGCTTTCTTT.

The chain joins TRBV2 to TRBJ1-5, with D unclear. The germline V and J ends were trimmed by 7 bases and 0 bases, with 13 bases remaining between them. CDR3 length equals 15 residues. In germline, CDR1 is SNHLY, CDR2 FYNNEI. The CDR3 region is CASKEADYSNQPQHF. The CDR3 DNA is TGTGCCAGCAAGGAGGCGGACTATAGCAATCAGCCCCAGCATTTT.

The J gene is TRBJ2-7, the V gene TRBV6-1; 9 nucleotides agree with TRBD2. This CDR3 is 18 amino acids long. Germline V gene lookup returns CDR1 MNHNS and CDR2 SASEGT. V shed 2 bases and J 2 bases; nucleotides not matched to a gene: 13. Here the CDR3 DNA reads TGTGCCAGCAGTGAAATATGGTTAAGGCTAGCGGGAACCTACGAGCAGTACTTC. Amino acids: CASSEIWLRLAGTYEQYF.

The rearrangement links TRBV2 to TRBJ2-7; D remains ambiguous. The CDR3 sequence is 12 residues long. Germline loops: CDR1 SNHLY, CDR2 FYNNEI. The V end was cut by 8 bases, the J end by 9 bases, with 17 bases between. CDR3 sequence: CASGESAVGQYF. Here the CDR3 DNA reads TGTGCCAGCGGAGAGTCAGCCGTCGGGCAGTACTTC. Drawing the rest from reference TRBV2 and TRBJ2-7, the complete variable domain is EPEVTQTPSHQVTQMGQEVILRCVPISNHLYFYWYRQILGQKVEFLVSFYNNEISEKSEIFDDQFSVERPDGSNFTLKIRSTKLEDSAMYFCASGESAVGQYFGPGTRLTVT.

As regards this clone: This specimen includes other DNA sequences encoding the same CDR3. The chain combines TRBV10-3 with TRBJ2-1; the match to TRBD1 covers 11 bases. V dropped 0 bases and J dropped 8; count of bases not matched to a gene: 9. The germline V gene has CDR1 ENHRY and CDR2 SYGVKD. The length of the CDR3 is 17 residues. The CDR3 DNA follows: TGTGCCATCAGTGAGTCGCGGGGACAGGGGGTCGTGGATGAGCAGTTCTTC. Amino acids: CAISESRGQGVVDEQFF.

The CDR3 protein is CASSEHNPSSGNTIYF. CDR3 DNA: TGTGCCAGCAGTGAACACAACCCCAGCTCTGGAAACACCATATATTTT. The chain has TRBV6-1 and TRBJ1-3; D call uncertain. The germline V gene has CDR1 MNHNS and CDR2 SASEGT. The germline V and J ends were trimmed by 2 bases and 0 bases, with 11 bases remaining between them. CDR3 length: 16 amino acids.

V gene TRBV29-1 combines with J gene TRBJ2-4, with TRBD2 matching over 7 bases. The CDR3 has 12 residues. The ends lost 3 bases at V and 4 bases at J; junction bases unmatched: 0. CDR1 and CDR2 (germline): SQVTM, ANQGSEA. The CDR3 region is CSVEREKNIQYF. As DNA, the CDR3 is TGCAGCGTTGAGCGGGAGAAAAACATTCAGTACTTC.

V gene TRBV5-6 combines with J gene TRBJ2-4; weak D call: TRBD2 (6 bases). Germline V gene data show CDR1 as SGHDT and CDR2 as YYEEEE. The CDR3 totals 14 residues. Between the trimmed V and J ends, which lost 2 bases and 4 bases, there was a span of 10 bases. CDR3 amino acids: CASSFPGVKNIQYF. The DNA of the CDR3 is TGTGCCAGCAGCTTCCCGGGGGTGAAAAACATTCAGTACTTC.

The gene calls are TRBV5-4 and TRBJ2-1, with 8 bases that match TRBD2. Germline assignment: CDR1 SGHNT and CDR2 YYREEE (reference sequence). The CDR3 has 18 residues. J lost 0 bases, V lost 0 bases, and 8 bases had no gene match. The CDR3 sequence: CASSLASGRRSSYNEQFF. In nucleotides, the CDR3 is TGTGCCAGCAGCTTGGCCAGCGGGAGACGGAGCTCCTACAATGAGCAGTTCTTC. Based on the CDR3 plus reference TRBV5-4 and TRBJ2-1, the full variable domain is ETGVTQSPTHLIKTRGQQVTLRCSSQSGHNTVSWYQQALGQGPQFIFQYYREEENGRGNFPPRFSGLQFPNYSSELNVNALELDDSALYLCASSLASGRRSSYNEQFFGPGTRLTVL.

This clone has a handful of counts. CDR3 sequence: CSVLRTGTPNTGELFF. The CDR3 DNA reads as TGCAGCGTTCTAAGAACCGGGACTCCGAACACCGGGGAGCTGTTTTTT. The chain combines TRBV29-1 with TRBJ2-2; tentative D call: TRBD2 (6 bases). Trimming took 5 bases from V and 0 from J, leaving 16 bases between them. The CDR3 consists of 16 residues. Germline V gene data show CDR1 as SQVTM and CDR2 as ANQGSEA.

This chain connects TRBV6-5 to TRBJ2-1; 7 bases map to TRBD2. Trimming cost V 6 bases and J 5 bases; bases outside gene matches: 1. Germline lookup yields CDR1 MNHEY and CDR2 SVGAGI. The CDR3 spans 12 residues. In nucleotides, the CDR3 is TGTGCCAGCAGCGGGAGGAACAATGAGCAGTTCTTC. Translated, it gives CASSGRNNEQFF.

A note on this clone: A read error may account for a junction end that differs from germline. This chain uses TRBV7-7 with TRBJ2-2, with TRBD2 identical over 14 bases. This CDR3 has 16 amino acids. Germline V gene sequence: CDR1 SSHAT, CDR2 FNYEAQ (reference sequence). The CDR3 bases are TGTGCTAGCAGCCTAGGGACTAGCGGGAGTGCCGGGGAGCTGTTTTTT. Protein product: CASSLGTSGSAGELFF.

This chain connects TRBV5-1 to TRBJ2-3, with 8 bases aligning to TRBD2. V lost 1 base to trimming and J lost 3 bases; unmatched junction nucleotides: 4. There are 15 residues in the CDR3. Germline-derived CDR1 and CDR2 are SGHRS and YFSETQ. The CDR3 is CASSLIASGTDTQYF. The CDR3 region has the DNA TGCGCCAGCAGCTTGATAGCTAGCGGGACAGATACGCAGTATTTT.

The gene calls are TRBV7-8 and TRBJ2-7, with TRBD2 matching 9 bases. The CDR3 is 16 amino acids. Germline V gene data show CDR1 as SGHVS and CDR2 as FQNEAQ. Unmatched junction bases numbered 10, after V lost 5 bases and J lost 2 bases. The DNA for the CDR3 is TGTGCCAGCAGCGCATCCAGGACTAGCGTGACCTACGAGCAGTACTTC. It yields the protein CASSASRTSVTYEQYF. The variable domain in full, with the rest retrieved from reference TRBV7-8 and TRBJ2-7, is GAGVSQSPRYKVAKRGQDVALRCDPISGHVSLFWYQQALGQGPEFLTYFQNEAQLDKSGLPSDRFFAERPEGSVSTLKIQRTQQEDSAVYLCASSASRTSVTYEQYFGPGTRLTVT.

This chain uses TRBV28 with TRBJ1-2, with 8 bases identical to TRBD1. Trimming took 7 bases from V and 4 from J; bases not matched to a gene: 11. The CDR3 extends over 15 amino acids. Germline V gene sequence: CDR1 MDHEN, CDR2 SYDVKM. The CDR3 region is CASTPGDRGPYGYTF. DNA for the CDR3: TGTGCCAGCACCCCGGGAGACAGGGGCCCCTATGGCTACACCTTC.

V usage is TRBV5-1 and J usage is TRBJ2-7, with D tentatively TRBD1 (5 bases). From germline, CDR1 is SGHRS and CDR2 YFSETQ. The length of the CDR3 is 14 residues. V shed 0 bases and J shed 3 bases, with 10 bases lying between them. CDR3: CASSLAQGLYEQYF. The CDR3 bases are TGCGCCAGCAGCTTGGCCCAGGGTCTCTACGAGCAGTACTTC.